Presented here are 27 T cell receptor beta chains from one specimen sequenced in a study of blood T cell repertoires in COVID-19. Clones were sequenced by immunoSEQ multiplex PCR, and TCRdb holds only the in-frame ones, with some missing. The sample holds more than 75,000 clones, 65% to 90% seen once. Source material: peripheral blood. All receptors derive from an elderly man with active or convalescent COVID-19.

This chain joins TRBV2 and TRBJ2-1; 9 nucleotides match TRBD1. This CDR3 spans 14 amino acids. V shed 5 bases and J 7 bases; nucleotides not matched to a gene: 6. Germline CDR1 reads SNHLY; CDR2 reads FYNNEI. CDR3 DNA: TGTGCCAGCAGTTACAGGGGGCTGCGGAATGAGCAGTTCTTC. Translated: CASSYRGLRNEQFF.

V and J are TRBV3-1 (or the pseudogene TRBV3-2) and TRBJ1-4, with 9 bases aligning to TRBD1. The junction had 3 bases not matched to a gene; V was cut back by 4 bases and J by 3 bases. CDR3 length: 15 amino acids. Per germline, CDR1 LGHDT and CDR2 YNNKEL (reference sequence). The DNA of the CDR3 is TGTGCCAGCAGCCGGACAGGGGCCGCTAATGAAAAACTGTTTTTT. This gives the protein CASSRTGAANEKLFF.

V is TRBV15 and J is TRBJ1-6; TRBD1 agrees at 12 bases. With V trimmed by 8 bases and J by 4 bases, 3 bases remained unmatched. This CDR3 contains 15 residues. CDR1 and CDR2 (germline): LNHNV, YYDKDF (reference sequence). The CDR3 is CATGTGGLYNSPLHF. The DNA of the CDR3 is TGTGCCACCGGGACAGGGGGCCTTTATAATTCACCCCTCCACTTT.

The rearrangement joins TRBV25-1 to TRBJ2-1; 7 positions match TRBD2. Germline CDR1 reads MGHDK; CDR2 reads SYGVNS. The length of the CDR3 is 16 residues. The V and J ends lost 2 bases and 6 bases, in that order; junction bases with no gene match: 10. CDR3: CASSEPSGTTGNEQFF. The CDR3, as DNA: TGTGCCAGCAGTGAACCCTCCGGGACTACAGGCAATGAGCAGTTCTTC.

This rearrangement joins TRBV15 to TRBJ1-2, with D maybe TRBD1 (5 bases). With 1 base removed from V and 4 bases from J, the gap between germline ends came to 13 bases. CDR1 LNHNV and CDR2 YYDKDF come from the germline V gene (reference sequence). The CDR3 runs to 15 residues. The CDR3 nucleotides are TGTGCCACCAGCAGAGGTAGACAGCAACTCTATGGCTACACCTTC. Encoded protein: CATSRGRQQLYGYTF.

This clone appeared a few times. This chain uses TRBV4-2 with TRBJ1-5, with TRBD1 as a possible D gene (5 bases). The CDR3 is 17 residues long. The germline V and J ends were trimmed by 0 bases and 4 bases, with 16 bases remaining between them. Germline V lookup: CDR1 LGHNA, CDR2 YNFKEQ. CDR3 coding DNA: TGTGCCAGCAGCCAAGATTTGGGGGGGGTCACGAATCAGCCCCAGCATTTT. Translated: CASSQDLGGVTNQPQHF.

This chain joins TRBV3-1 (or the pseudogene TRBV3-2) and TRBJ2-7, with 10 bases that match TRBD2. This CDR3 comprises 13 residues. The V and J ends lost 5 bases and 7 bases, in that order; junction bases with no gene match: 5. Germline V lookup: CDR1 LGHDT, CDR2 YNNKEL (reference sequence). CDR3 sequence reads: CASSSSGRREQYF. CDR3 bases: TGTGCCAGCAGCTCTAGCGGGAGACGGGAGCAGTACTTC.

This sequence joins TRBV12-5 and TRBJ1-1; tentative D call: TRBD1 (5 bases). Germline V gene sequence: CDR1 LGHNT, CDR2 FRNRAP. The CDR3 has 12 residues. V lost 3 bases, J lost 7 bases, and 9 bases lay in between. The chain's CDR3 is CASGFDSNEAFF. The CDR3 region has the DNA TGTGCTAGTGGTTTCGACAGCAATGAAGCTTTCTTT.

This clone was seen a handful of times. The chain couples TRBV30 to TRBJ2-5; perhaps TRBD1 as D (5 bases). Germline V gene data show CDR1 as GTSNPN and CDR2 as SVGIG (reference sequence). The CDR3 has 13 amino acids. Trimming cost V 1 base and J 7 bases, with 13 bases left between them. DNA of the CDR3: TGTGCCTGGAGTGGACAGTCTAGAGGGACCCAGTACTTC. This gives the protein CAWSGQSRGTQYF.

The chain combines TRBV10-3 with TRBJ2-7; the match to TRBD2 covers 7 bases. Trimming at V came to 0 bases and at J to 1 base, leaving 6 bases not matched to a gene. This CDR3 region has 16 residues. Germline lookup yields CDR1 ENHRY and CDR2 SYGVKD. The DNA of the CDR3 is TGTGCCATCAGTGAGTCCAAGCGGGAAGTATCCTACGAGCAGTACTTC. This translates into CAISESKREVSYEQYF.

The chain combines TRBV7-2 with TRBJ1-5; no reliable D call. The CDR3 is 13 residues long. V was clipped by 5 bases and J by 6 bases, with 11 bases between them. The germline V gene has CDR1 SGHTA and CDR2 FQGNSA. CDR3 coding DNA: TGTGCCAGCAGCCCGCAGGTGGGTCAGCCCCAGCATTTT. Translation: CASSPQVGQPQHF.

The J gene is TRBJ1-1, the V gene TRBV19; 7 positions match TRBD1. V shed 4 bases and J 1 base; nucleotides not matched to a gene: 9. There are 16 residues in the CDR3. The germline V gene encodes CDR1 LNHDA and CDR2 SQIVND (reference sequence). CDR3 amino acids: CASSKEGGLGNTEAFF. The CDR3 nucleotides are TGTGCCAGTAGTAAGGAAGGGGGCCTAGGGAACACTGAAGCTTTCTTT. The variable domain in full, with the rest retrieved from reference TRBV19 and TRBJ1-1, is DGGITQSPKYLFRKEGQNVTLSCEQNLNHDAMYWYRQDPGQGLRLIYYSQIVNDFQKGDIAEGYSVSREKKESFPLTVTSAQKNPTAFYLCASSKEGGLGNTEAFFGQGTRLTVV.

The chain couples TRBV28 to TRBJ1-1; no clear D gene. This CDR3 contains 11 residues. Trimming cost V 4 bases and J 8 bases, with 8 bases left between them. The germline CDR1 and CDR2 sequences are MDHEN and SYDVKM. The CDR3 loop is CASSYGLEAFF. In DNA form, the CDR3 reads TGTGCCAGCAGTTATGGACTGGAAGCTTTCTTT.

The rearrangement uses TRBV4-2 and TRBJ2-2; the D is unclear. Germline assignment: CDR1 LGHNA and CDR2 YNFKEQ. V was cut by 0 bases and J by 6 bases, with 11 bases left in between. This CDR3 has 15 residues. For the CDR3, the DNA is TGTGCCAGCAGCCAAGATACCCCACCGGCCGGGGAGCTGTTTTTT. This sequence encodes CASSQDTPPAGELFF.

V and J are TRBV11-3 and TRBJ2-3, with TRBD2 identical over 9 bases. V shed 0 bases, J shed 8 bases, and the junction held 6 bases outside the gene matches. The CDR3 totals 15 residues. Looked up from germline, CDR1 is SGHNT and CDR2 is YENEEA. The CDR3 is CASSLEGSGSSTQYF. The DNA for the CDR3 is TGTGCCAGCAGCTTAGAAGGTAGCGGGAGCAGTACGCAGTATTTT.

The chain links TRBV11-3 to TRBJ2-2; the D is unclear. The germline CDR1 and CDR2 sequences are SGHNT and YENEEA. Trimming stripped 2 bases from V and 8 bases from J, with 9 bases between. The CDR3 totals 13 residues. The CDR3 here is CASSLRFTGELFF. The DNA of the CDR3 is TGTGCCAGCAGCTTACGGTTTACTGGGGAGCTGTTTTTT.

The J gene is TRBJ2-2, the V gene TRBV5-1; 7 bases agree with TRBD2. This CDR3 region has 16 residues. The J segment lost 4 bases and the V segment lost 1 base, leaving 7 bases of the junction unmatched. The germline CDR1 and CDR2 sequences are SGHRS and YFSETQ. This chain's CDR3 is CASSLLAGEGTGELFF. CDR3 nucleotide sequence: TGCGCCAGCAGCTTGCTGGCGGGAGAGGGCACCGGGGAGCTGTTTTTT.

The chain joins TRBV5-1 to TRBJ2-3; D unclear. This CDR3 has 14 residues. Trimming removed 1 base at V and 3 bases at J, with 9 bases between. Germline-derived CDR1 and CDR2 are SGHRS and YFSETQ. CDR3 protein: CASSLYAETDTQYF. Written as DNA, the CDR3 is TGCGCCAGCAGCTTGTACGCAGAAACAGATACGCAGTATTTT.

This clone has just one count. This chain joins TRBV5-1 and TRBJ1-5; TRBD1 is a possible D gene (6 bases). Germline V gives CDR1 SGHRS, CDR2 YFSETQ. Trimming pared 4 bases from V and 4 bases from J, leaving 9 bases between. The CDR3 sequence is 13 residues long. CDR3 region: CASSAGVNQPQHF. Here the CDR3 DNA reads TGCGCCAGCAGCGCAGGGGTAAATCAGCCCCAGCATTTT.

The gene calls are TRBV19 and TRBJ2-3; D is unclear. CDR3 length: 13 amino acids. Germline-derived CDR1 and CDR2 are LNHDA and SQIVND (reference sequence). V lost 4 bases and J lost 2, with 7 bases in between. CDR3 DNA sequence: TGTGCCAGTAGTACTGAACACACAGATACGCAGTATTTT. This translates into CASSTEHTDTQYF.

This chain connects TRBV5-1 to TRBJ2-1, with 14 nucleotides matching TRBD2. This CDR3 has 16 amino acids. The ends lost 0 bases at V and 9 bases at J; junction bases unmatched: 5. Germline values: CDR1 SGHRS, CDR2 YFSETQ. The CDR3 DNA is TGCGCCAGCAGCTTGGGCGGGACTAGCGGGAGTTTTGAGCAGTTCTTC. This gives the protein CASSLGGTSGSFEQFF.

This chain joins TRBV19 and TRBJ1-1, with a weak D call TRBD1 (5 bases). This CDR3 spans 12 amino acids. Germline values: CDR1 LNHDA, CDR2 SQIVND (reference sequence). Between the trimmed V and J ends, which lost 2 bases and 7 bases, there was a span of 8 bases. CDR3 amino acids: CASSIIQGEAFF. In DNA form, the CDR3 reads TGTGCCAGTAGTATAATCCAGGGTGAAGCTTTCTTT.

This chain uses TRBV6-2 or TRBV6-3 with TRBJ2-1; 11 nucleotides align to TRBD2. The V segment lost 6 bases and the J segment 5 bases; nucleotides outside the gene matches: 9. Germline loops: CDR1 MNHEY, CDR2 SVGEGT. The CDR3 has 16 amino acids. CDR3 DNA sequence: TGTGCCAGCAGCCCCCGGACTAGCGGGTCTAACAATGAGCAGTTCTTC. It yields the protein CASSPRTSGSNNEQFF.

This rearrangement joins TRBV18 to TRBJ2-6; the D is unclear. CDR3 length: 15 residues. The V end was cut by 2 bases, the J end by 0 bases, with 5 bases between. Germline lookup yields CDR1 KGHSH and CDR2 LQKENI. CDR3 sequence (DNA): TGTGCCAGCTCACCATCAGGCTCTGGGGCCAACGTCCTGACTTTC. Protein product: CASSPSGSGANVLTF. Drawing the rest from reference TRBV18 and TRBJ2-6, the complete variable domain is NAGVMQNPRHLVRRRGQEARLRCSPMKGHSHVYWYRQLPEEGLKFMVYLQKENIIDESGMPKERFSAEFPKEGPSILRIQQVVRGDSAAYFCASSPSGSGANVLTFGAGSRLTVL.

The CDR3 region has the DNA TGTGCCAGCAGCTCACAAATAGAAGCTTTCTTT. It yields the protein CASSSQIEAFF. The V gene is TRBV7-9, the J gene TRBJ1-1; D ambiguous. V lost 4 bases to trimming and J lost 8 bases, with 8 bases between them. This CDR3 is built from 11 residues. Germline values: CDR1 SEHNR, CDR2 FQNEAQ (reference sequence).

The CDR3 nucleotides are TGTGCCAGCAGCTTAGGGAGGGTTTTCTCAACTAATGAAAAACTGTTTTTT. It translates to CASSLGRVFSTNEKLFF. The chain carries TRBV7-8 and TRBJ1-4, with D unresolved. Trimming took 1 base from V and 0 from J, leaving 12 bases between them. Germline assignment: CDR1 SGHVS and CDR2 FQNEAQ. CDR3 length equals 17 residues.

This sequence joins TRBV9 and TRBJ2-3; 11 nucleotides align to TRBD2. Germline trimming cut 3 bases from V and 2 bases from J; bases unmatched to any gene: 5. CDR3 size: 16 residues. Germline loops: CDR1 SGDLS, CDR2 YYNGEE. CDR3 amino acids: CASSGTSGFPTDTQYF. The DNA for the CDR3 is TGTGCCAGCAGCGGGACTAGCGGGTTCCCCACAGATACGCAGTATTTT.